This is a list of T cell receptor beta chains from one sample in a study of cytomegalovirus exposure and HLA in healthy donors. Profiling relied on immunoSEQ multiplex PCR, and the TCRdb table lists in-frame clones only, not all of them. The table records over 150,000 clones, 84% of them present only once. The specimen sequenced was PBMCs. These receptors all stem from a boy aged 2 to 9 in good health and CMV-seronegative. CDR3s include the opening cysteine and the closing phenylalanine or tryptophan. Fields, in order: J gene, D gene, V gene, clone size, CDR3 protein, CDR3 DNA. A D gene is named only where the DNA matches it firmly. Clone size is shown for a subset of rows, as once, few, many or a class of expanded clone.

j_gene: TRBJ2-1
d_gene: TRBD2
v_gene: TRBV9
abundance: .
CDR3aa: CASSVVGSSGSGEQFF
CDR3nt: TGTGCCAGCAGCGTAGTAGGGAGTAGCGGGAGCGGTGAGCAGTTCTTC

j_gene: TRBJ2-1
d_gene: TRBD2
v_gene: TRBV5-3
abundance: .
CDR3aa: CARSTAGTSGYNEQFF
CDR3nt: TGTGCCAGAAGCACAGCCGGGACTAGCGGCTACAATGAGCAGTTCTTC

j_gene: TRBJ2-3
d_gene: .
v_gene: TRBV19
abundance: .
CDR3aa: CASSIYEGTDTQYF
CDR3nt: TGTGCCAGTAGTATATATGAGGGCACAGATACGCAGTATTTT

j_gene: TRBJ2-2
d_gene: .
v_gene: TRBV7-2
abundance: .
CDR3aa: CASRLIGDMGTGELFF
CDR3nt: TGTGCCAGCAGACTAATTGGAGATATGGGCACCGGGGAGCTGTTTTTT

j_gene: TRBJ1-2
d_gene: .
v_gene: TRBV30
abundance: .
CDR3aa: CAWSVLKGAFYGYTF
CDR3nt: TGTGCCTGGAGTGTACTTAAAGGGGCTTTCTATGGCTACACCTTC

j_gene: TRBJ1-2
d_gene: .
v_gene: TRBV19
abundance: .
CDR3aa: CASRAQGLDYGYTF
CDR3nt: TGTGCCAGTCGAGCCCAGGGTTTGGACTATGGCTACACCTTC

j_gene: TRBJ2-3
d_gene: .
v_gene: TRBV11-3
abundance: .
CDR3aa: CASSFEGGGDTQYF
CDR3nt: TGTGCCAGCAGCTTCGAAGGGGGGGGAGATACGCAGTATTTT

j_gene: TRBJ1-1
d_gene: TRBD1
v_gene: TRBV6-5
abundance: once
CDR3aa: CASSYLDRGLGTEAFF
CDR3nt: TGTGCCAGCAGTTACTTGGACAGGGGATTAGGCACTGAAGCTTTCTTT

j_gene: TRBJ2-2
d_gene: .
v_gene: TRBV28
abundance: once
CDR3aa: CASSTTGLIDTGELFF
CDR3nt: TGTGCCAGCAGTACCACCGGGTTGATAGACACCGGGGAGCTGTTTTTT

j_gene: TRBJ2-3
d_gene: TRBD1
v_gene: TRBV5-1
abundance: .
CDR3aa: CASVLTGGIGDTQYF
CDR3nt: TGCGCCAGTGTACTGACAGGGGGCATTGGAGATACGCAGTATTTT